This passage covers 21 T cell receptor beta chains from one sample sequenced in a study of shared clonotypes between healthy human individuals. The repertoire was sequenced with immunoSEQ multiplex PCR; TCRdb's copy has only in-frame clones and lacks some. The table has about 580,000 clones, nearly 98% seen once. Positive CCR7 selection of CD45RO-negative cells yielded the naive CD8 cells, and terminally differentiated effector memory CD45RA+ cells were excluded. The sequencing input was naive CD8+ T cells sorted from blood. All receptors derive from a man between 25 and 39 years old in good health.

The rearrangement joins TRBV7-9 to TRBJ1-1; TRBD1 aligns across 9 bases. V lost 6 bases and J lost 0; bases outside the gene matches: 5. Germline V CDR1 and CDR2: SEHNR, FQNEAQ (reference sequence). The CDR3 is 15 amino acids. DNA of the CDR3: TGTGCCAGCAGACCAGGACAGGGGATGAACACTGAAGCTTTCTTT. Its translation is CASRPGQGMNTEAFF.

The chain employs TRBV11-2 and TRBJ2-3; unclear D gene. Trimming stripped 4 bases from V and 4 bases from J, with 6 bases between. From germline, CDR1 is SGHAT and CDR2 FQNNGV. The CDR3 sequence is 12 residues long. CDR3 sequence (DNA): TGTGCCAGCAGCTCCTATGCAGATACGCAGTATTTT. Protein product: CASSSYADTQYF.

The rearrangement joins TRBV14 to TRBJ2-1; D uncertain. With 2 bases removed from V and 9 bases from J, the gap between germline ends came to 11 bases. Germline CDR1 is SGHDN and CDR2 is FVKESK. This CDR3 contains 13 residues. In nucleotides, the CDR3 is TGTGCCAGCAGCCAACTCCTTACAAGTGAGCAGTTCTTC. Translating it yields CASSQLLTSEQFF. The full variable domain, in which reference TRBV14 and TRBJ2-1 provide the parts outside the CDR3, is EAGVTQFPSHSVIEKGQTVTLRCDPISGHDNLYWYRRVMGKEIKFLLHFVKESKQDESGMPNNRFLAERTGGTYSTLKVQPAELEDSGVYFCASSQLLTSEQFFGPGTRLTVL.

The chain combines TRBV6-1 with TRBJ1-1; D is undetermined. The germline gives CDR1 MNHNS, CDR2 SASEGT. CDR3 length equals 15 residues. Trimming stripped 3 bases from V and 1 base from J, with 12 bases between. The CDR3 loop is CASSDWQAKNTEAFF. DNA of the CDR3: TGTGCCAGCAGTGACTGGCAGGCCAAGAACACTGAAGCTTTCTTT.

The CDR3, as DNA: TGCGCCAGCAGCCACCCTCACTCTAGACAACTGTTTTTT. This codes for CASSHPHSRQLFF. This chain uses TRBV4-1 with TRBJ1-4; D call uncertain. The CDR3 consists of 13 residues. The germline V gene encodes CDR1 MGHRA and CDR2 YSYEKL. Trimming cost V 3 bases and J 12 bases, with 14 bases left between them.

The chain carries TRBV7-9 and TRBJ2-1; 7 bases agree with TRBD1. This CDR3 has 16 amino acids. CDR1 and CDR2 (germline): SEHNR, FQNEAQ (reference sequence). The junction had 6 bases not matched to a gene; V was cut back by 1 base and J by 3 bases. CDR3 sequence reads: CASSLDRGLDYNEQFF. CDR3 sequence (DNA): TGTGCCAGCAGCTTAGACAGGGGTCTAGACTACAATGAGCAGTTCTTC.

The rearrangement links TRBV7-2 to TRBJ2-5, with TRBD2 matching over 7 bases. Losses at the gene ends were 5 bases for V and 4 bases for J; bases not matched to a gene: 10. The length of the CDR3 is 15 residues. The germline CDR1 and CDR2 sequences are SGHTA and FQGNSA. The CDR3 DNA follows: TGTGCCAGCAGCCCGACTAGCCTCGCGGGAGAGACCCAGTACTTC. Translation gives CASSPTSLAGETQYF.

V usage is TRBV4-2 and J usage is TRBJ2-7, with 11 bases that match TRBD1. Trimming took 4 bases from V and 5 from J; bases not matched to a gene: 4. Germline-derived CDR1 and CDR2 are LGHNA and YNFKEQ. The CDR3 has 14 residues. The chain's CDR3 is CASSLGQGAHEQYF. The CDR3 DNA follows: TGTGCCAGCAGCCTCGGACAGGGGGCCCACGAGCAGTACTTC.

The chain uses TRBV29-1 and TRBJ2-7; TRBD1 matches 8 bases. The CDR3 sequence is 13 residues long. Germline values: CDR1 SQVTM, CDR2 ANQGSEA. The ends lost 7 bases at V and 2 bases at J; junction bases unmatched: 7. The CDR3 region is CSAAETGAYEQYF. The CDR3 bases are TGCAGCGCTGCGGAGACAGGGGCCTACGAGCAGTACTTC.

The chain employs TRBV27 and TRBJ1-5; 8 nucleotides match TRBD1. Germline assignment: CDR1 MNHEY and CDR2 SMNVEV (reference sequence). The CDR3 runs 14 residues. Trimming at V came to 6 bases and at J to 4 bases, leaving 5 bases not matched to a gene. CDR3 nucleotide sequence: TGTGCCAGCAGGGGAACAGGGGGAAATCAGCCCCAGCATTTT. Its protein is CASRGTGGNQPQHF.

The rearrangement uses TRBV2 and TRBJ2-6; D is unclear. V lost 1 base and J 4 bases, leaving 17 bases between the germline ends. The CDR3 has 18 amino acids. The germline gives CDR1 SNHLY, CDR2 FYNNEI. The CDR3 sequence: CASSEESGRLEGANVLTF. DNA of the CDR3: TGTGCCAGCAGTGAAGAGTCTGGTCGGCTCGAAGGGGCCAACGTCCTGACTTTC.

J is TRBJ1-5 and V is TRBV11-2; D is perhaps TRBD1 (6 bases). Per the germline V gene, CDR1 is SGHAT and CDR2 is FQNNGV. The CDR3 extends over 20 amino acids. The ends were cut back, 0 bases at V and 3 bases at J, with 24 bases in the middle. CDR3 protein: CASSLESPGRDMINNQPQHF. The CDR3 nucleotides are TGTGCCAGCAGCTTAGAAAGTCCGGGACGGGACATGATAAACAATCAGCCCCAGCATTTT.

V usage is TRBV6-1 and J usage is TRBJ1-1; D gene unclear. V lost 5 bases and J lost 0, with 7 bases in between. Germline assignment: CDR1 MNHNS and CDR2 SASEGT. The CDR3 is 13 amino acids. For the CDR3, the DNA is TGTGCCAGCAGTAGTGAAGTGAACACTGAAGCTTTCTTT. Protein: CASSSEVNTEAFF.

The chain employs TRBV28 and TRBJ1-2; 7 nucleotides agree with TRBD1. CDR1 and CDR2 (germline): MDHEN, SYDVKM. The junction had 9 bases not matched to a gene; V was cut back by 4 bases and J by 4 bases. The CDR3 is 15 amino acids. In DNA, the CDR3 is TGTGCCAGCAGTTCGGAGGGGGCGCTGGGCTATGGCTACACCTTC. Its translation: CASSSEGALGYGYTF.

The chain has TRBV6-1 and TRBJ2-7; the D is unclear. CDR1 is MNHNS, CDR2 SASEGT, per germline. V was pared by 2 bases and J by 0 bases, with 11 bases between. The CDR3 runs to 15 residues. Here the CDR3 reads CASSELAGYSYEQYF. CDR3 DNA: TGTGCCAGCAGTGAACTGGCAGGCTACTCCTACGAGCAGTACTTC.

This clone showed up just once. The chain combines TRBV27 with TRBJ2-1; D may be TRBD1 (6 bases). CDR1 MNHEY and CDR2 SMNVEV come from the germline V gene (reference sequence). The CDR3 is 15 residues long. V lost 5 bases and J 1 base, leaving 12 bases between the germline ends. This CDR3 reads CASSLGTFSYNEQFF. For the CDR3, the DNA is TGTGCCAGCAGTCTTGGGACATTTTCCTACAATGAGCAGTTCTTC.

In DNA, the CDR3 is TGTGCCAGCAGCCCCGCCGGGACAGACAATGAGCAGTTCTTC. Translated, it gives CASSPAGTDNEQFF. The chain is built from TRBV11-3 and TRBJ2-1, with 7 bases identical to TRBD1. Germline trimming cut 5 bases from V and 5 bases from J; bases unmatched to any gene: 6. The CDR3 contains 14 residues. In germline, CDR1 is SGHNT, CDR2 YENEEA.

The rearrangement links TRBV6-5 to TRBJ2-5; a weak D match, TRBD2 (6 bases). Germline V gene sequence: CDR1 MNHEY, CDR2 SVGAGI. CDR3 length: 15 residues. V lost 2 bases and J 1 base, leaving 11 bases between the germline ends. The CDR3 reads CASSYDSGFQETQYF. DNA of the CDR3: TGTGCCAGCAGTTACGATAGCGGTTTCCAAGAGACCCAGTACTTC.

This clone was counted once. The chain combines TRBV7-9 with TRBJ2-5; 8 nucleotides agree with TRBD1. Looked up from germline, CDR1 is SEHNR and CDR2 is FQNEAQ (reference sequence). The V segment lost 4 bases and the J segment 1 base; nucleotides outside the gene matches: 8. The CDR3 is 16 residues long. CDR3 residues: CASSSGRGLSQETQYF. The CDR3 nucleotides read TGTGCCAGCAGCTCGGGCAGGGGGCTAAGCCAAGAGACCCAGTACTTC.

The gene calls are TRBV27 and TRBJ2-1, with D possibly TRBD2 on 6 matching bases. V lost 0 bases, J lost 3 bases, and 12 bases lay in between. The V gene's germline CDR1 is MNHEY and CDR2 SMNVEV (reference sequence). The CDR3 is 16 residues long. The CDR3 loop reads CASSLSRGENYNEQFF. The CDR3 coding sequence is TGTGCCAGCAGTTTATCTCGCGGGGAGAACTACAATGAGCAGTTCTTC.

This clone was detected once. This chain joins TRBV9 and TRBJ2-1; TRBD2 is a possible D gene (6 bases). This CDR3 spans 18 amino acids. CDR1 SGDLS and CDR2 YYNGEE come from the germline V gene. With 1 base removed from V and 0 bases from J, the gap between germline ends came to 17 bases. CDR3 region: CASSVRERPGGSYNEQFF. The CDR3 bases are TGTGCCAGCAGCGTACGCGAGAGGCCCGGGGGCTCCTACAATGAGCAGTTCTTC.